The 3 T cell receptor beta chains below were found in one sample sequenced in a study of blood T cell repertoires in COVID-19. Only in-frame clones appear in the TCRdb table, and some are missing; sequencing was by immunoSEQ multiplex PCR. The table has about 200,000 clones, over 75% seen once. Sequenced input: peripheral blood. The receptor set was obtained from a man in his forties or fifties with COVID-19, enrolled during active disease.

In this sample, this clone turned up once. The chain carries TRBV6-1 and TRBJ2-7, with D possibly being TRBD2 (5 bases). Trimming shortened V by 1 base and J by 6 bases, and 10 bases separated the two germline ends. This CDR3 is built from 13 residues. Per the germline V gene, CDR1 is MNHNS and CDR2 is SASEGT. The CDR3 region is CASSEERVLEQYF. CDR3 coding DNA: TGTGCCAGCAGTGAAGAGAGGGTACTCGAGCAGTACTTC.

The chain joins TRBV7-9 to TRBJ1-2; no clear D gene. The CDR3 covers 14 residues. V lost 5 bases and J 4 bases, leaving 14 bases between the germline ends. Germline loops: CDR1 SEHNR, CDR2 FQNEAQ (reference sequence). In DNA form, the CDR3 reads TGTGCCAGCAGCCCCTCGGGAGGCTCCTATGGCTACACCTTC. Protein product: CASSPSGGSYGYTF.

This chain joins TRBV18 and TRBJ2-3; the match to TRBD2 covers 7 bases. J was trimmed by 2 bases and V by 3 bases; bases with no gene match: 5. CDR1 KGHSH and CDR2 LQKENI come from the germline V gene. CDR3 length: 15 residues. This CDR3 is CASSPVAGFTDTQYF. The CDR3 bases are TGTGCCAGCTCACCGGTAGCGGGTTTCACAGATACGCAGTATTTT.